This T cell receptor (beta chain) was captured by sequencing in a study of T cell changes during pregnancy in multiple sclerosis. The method was immunoSEQ multiplex PCR; TCRdb's version includes in-frame clones alone and lacks a portion of them. The sample holds 70,000 or so clones, nearly 95% seen once. The CDR3 has 15 residues. Trimming pared 4 bases from V and 0 bases from J, leaving 10 bases between. The germline CDR1 and CDR2 sequences are SGHVS and FNYEAQ. The starting material was CD4+ T cells from peripheral blood mononuclear cells, obtained after pregnancy. J is TRBJ2-1 and V is TRBV7-6; D ambiguous. The sequence was obtained from a female donor with multiple sclerosis, enrolled in a pregnancy study. The CDR3 DNA reads TGTGCCAGCAGCTCAAACTCGCCCTCCTACAATGAGCAGTTCTTC. Translating gives CASSSNSPSYNEQFF.